This passage covers 18 T cell receptor beta chains from one sample sequenced in a study of human T cells and chemical hapten exposure. Specified time point: patch test 1, 2 weeks after DPC sensitization. Treatment described: therapeutic diphenylcyclopropenone sensitization with weekly scalp DPC. From the RACE reads, TCRdb called clonotypes with MiXCR, one entry per CDR3 protein. The sample lists roughly 100,000 distinct CDR3 sequences; more than 9.5% were seen once. The starting material was whole blood, obtained in connection with sensitization to the hapten diphenylcyclopropenone (DPC). The receptors originated from a woman aged 40-49 years with alopecia areata. Some clones in this sample may be carry-over from other donors' samples.

Many counts were recorded for this clonotype. V is TRBV27 and J is TRBJ1-2, with 12 bases identical to TRBD1. Unmatched junction bases numbered 7, after V lost 5 bases and J lost 3 bases. This CDR3 is built from 16 residues. CDR1 MNHEY and CDR2 SMNVEV come from the germline V gene (reference sequence). The DNA for the CDR3 is TGTGCCAGCAGTCCCGGGACAGGGGGCGCGTACTATGGCTACACCTTC. Translated, it gives CASSPGTGGAYYGYTF.

This clonotype was counted once. The chain carries TRBV28 and TRBJ2-3; TRBD2 matches at 11 bases. Germline assignment: CDR1 MDHEN and CDR2 SYDVKM. This CDR3 spans 14 amino acids. V gave up 8 bases and J gave up 5 bases; unmatched junction bases: 6. CDR3 DNA: TGTGCCAGCCTCGTGACTAGCGGGGAAGATACGCAGTATTTT. The encoded protein is CASLVTSGEDTQYF.

Comments on this clonotype: One junction end does not reproduce the germline sequence, and a read error may be involved. The V gene is TRBV7-9, the J gene TRBJ2-7; TRBD2 matches 10 bases. Germline V gene lookup returns CDR1 SEHNR and CDR2 FQNEAQ (reference sequence). This CDR3 is 16 amino acids long. DNA for the CDR3: TGTGCCACCAGCTCCCTCCTAGCGGGAGTGAGGTACGAGCAGTACTTC. It is translated as CATSSLLAGVRYEQYF. The complete variable domain, with remaining parts taken from reference TRBV7-9 and TRBJ2-7, reads DTGVSQNPRHKITKRGQNVTFRCDPISEHNRLYWYRQTLGQGPEFLTYFQNEAQLEKSRLLSDRFSAERPKGSFSTLEIQRTEQGDSAMYLCATSSLLAGVRYEQYFGPGTRLTVT.

This clonotype was picked up many times. V and J are TRBV7-2 and TRBJ2-3; 9 nucleotides match TRBD1. J lost 9 bases, V lost 5 bases, and 6 bases had no gene match. The germline CDR1 and CDR2 sequences are SGHTA and FQGNSA. This CDR3 is built from 13 residues. As DNA, the CDR3 is TGTGCCAGCAGCCCGGACAGGGGTCGGACGCAGTATTTT. Translation gives CASSPDRGRTQYF.

This clonotype came up many times. V usage is TRBV7-3 and J usage is TRBJ2-1; TRBD2 matches at 10 bases. The junction had 4 bases not matched to a gene; V was cut back by 5 bases and J by 9 bases. The CDR3 covers 13 residues. In germline, CDR1 is SGHTA, CDR2 FQGTGA. This CDR3 is CASSPGLAAEQFF. In DNA, the CDR3 is TGTGCCAGCAGCCCTGGACTAGCGGCTGAGCAGTTCTTC.

This clonotype was counted many times. This sequence joins TRBV10-1 and TRBJ1-1; the D gene is possibly TRBD1 (5 bases). CDR3 length: 14 amino acids. The V gene lost 6 bases and the J gene lost 0 bases, with 11 bases spanning the gap. From germline, CDR1 is WNHNN and CDR2 SYGVQD (reference sequence). Here the CDR3 reads CASSQGAMNTEAFF. CDR3 in DNA: TGCGCCAGCAGCCAGGGCGCGATGAACACTGAAGCTTTCTTT.

This clonotype was seen more than once but under ten times. The chain uses TRBV7-2 and TRBJ2-3; 8 nucleotides line up with TRBD2. Germline-derived CDR1 and CDR2 are SGHTA and FQGNSA. Trimming took 5 bases from V and 12 from J; bases not matched to a gene: 10. The CDR3 has 13 residues. The chain's CDR3 is CASSTSTSGIQYF. The DNA for the CDR3 is TGTGCCAGCAGCACCTCCACTAGCGGTATACAGTATTTT.

There are a few counts of this clonotype. V usage is TRBV3-1 and J usage is TRBJ2-3, with 14 nucleotides matching TRBD2. With V trimmed by 3 bases and J by 4 bases, 3 bases remained unmatched. Germline assignment: CDR1 LGHDT and CDR2 YNNKEL (reference sequence). The CDR3 is 16 residues long. CDR3 DNA sequence: TGTGCCAGCAGCCAGGGACTAGCGGGGGTGGCAGATACGCAGTATTTT. Encoded protein: CASSQGLAGVADTQYF.

V is TRBV15 and J is TRBJ2-3; 9 bases are shared with TRBD2. The CDR3 runs to 15 residues. Germline V CDR1 and CDR2: LNHNV, YYDKDF (reference sequence). J was trimmed by 8 bases and V by 3 bases; bases with no gene match: 9. The CDR3 nucleotides are TGTGCCACCAGCAGTCCGGCGGGGGGGAGAGGTACGCAGTATTTT. It codes for CATSSPAGGRGTQYF.

This clonotype was seen only a few times. The chain uses TRBV11-3 and TRBJ2-1; 9 bases agree with TRBD1. This CDR3 is 13 amino acids long. CDR1 is SGHNT, CDR2 YENEEA, per germline. The trim removed 3 bases at V and 6 bases at J, leaving 0 bases unmatched. CDR3 in amino acids: CASSLGQGNEQFF. In DNA, the CDR3 is TGTGCCAGCAGCTTGGGACAGGGCAATGAGCAGTTCTTC.

This clonotype was detected only a few times. The chain uses TRBV2 and TRBJ2-3, with D perhaps given as TRBD1 or TRBD2 (5 bases each). CDR1 is SNHLY, CDR2 FYNNEI, per germline. This CDR3 region has 15 residues. The ends were cut back, 6 bases at V and 5 bases at J, with 18 bases in the middle. DNA for the CDR3: TGTGCCAGCAGGCCCGGGACGGCCTTGGAAGATACGCAGTATTTT. Encoded protein: CASRPGTALEDTQYF.

There are a few counts of this clonotype. This rearrangement joins TRBV10-3 to TRBJ2-3; maybe TRBD2 (6 bases). The CDR3 length is 14 residues. The V end lost 8 bases, the J end lost 1 base, and 13 bases lay between the germline ends. Germline lookup yields CDR1 ENHRY and CDR2 SYGVKD. CDR3 loop: CAIGPEGGTDTQYF. In DNA, the CDR3 is TGTGCCATCGGGCCGGAGGGCGGCACAGATACGCAGTATTTT.

The sample holds many counts of this clonotype. The rearrangement uses TRBV28 and TRBJ2-1, with D perhaps TRBD2 (5 bases). The CDR3 is 16 residues long. CDR1 MDHEN and CDR2 SYDVKM come from the germline V gene. Trimming pared 5 bases from V and 2 bases from J, leaving 16 bases between. The CDR3, as DNA: TGTGCCAGCAGTCACCCCCGGGCCGGGACCTACAATGAGCAGTTCTTC. Its protein product is CASSHPRAGTYNEQFF.

This clonotype has a count of ten or more. The chain employs TRBV7-2 and TRBJ2-1; 9 bases are shared with TRBD1. The CDR3 is 16 residues long. Germline CDR1 reads SGHTA; CDR2 reads FQGNSA. The J segment lost 0 bases and the V segment lost 5 bases, leaving 5 bases of the junction unmatched. The CDR3 bases are TGTGCCAGCAGCCGAGACAGGGGGAGCTCCTACAATGAGCAGTTCTTC. This sequence encodes CASSRDRGSSYNEQFF.

The sample holds a few counts of this clonotype. This chain uses TRBV6-6 with TRBJ1-5, with 8 bases lining up with TRBD1. The CDR3 is made up of 16 amino acids. The V gene end was trimmed by 1 base and the J gene end by 5 bases; junction bases not matched to a gene: 7. In germline, CDR1 is MNHNY, CDR2 SVGAGI (reference sequence). CDR3 DNA sequence: TGTGCCAGCAGTTACTATGGGGGACAGGCCCATCAGCCCCAGCATTTT. Its translation is CASSYYGGQAHQPQHF.

This rearrangement joins TRBV28 to TRBJ2-1; 8 nucleotides match TRBD2. There are 14 residues in the CDR3. Trimming removed 4 bases from V and 7 bases from J; junction bases left unmatched: 6. Germline CDR1 MDHEN, CDR2 SYDVKM. The CDR3 sequence: CASSYGRAKNEQFF. The CDR3 DNA reads as TGTGCCAGCAGTTACGGGAGGGCCAAGAATGAGCAGTTCTTC.

This clonotype occurred many times. The CDR3 region is CSVVGQGWGTDTQYF. CDR3 coding DNA: TGCAGCGTTGTCGGACAGGGTTGGGGCACAGATACGCAGTATTTT. The gene calls are TRBV29-1 and TRBJ2-3, with TRBD1 matching over 8 bases. Germline assignment: CDR1 SQVTM and CDR2 ANQGSEA. This CDR3 is 15 amino acids long. The V segment lost 4 bases and the J segment 1 base; nucleotides outside the gene matches: 7.

This clonotype was detected a few times. The V and J genes are TRBV5-5 and TRBJ1-2; D remains unclear. V shed 4 bases and J shed 4 bases, with 11 bases lying between them. The CDR3 is made up of 13 amino acids. CDR1 is SGHKS and CDR2 is YYEKEE in the germline V gene (reference sequence). The CDR3 DNA reads TGTGCCAGCAGCGCTCCGGACCTCTATGGCTACACCTTC. Translation gives CASSAPDLYGYTF.